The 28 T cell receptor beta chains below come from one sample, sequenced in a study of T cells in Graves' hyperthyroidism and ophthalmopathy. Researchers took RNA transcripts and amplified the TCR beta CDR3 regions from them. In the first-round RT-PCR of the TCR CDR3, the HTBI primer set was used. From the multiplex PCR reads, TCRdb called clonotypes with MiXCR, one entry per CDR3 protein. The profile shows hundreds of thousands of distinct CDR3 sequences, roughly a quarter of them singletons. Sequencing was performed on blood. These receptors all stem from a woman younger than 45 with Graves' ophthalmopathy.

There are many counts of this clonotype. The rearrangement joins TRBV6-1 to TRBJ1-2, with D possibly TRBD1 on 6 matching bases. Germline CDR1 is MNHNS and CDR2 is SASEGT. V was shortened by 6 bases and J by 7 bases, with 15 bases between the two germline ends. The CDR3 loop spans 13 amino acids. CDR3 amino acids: CASSQGTSGGYTF. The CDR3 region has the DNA TGTGCCAGCAGCCAAGGGACATCGGGTGGCTACACCTTC.

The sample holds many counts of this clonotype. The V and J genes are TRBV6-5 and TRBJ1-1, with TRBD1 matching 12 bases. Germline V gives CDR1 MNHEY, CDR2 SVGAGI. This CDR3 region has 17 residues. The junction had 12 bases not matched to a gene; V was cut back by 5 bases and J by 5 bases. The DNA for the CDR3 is TGTGCCAGCAGTCTACCGGGACAGGGGGCTTCGGGGACTGAAGCTTTCTTT. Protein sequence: CASSLPGQGASGTEAFF.

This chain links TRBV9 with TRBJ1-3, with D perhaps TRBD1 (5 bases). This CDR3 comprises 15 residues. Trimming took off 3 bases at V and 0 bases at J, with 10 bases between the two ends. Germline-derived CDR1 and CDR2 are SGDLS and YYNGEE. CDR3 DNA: TGTGCCAGCAGCGCGGGGGGAACCTCTGGAAACACCATATATTTT. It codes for CASSAGGTSGNTIYF.

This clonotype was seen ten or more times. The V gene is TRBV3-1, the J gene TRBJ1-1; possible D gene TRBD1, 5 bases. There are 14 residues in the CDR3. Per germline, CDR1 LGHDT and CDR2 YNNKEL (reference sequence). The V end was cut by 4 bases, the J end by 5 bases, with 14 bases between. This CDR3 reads CASSPAGGSTEAFF. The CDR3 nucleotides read TGTGCCAGCAGCCCCGCCGGGGGGTCGACTGAAGCTTTCTTT.

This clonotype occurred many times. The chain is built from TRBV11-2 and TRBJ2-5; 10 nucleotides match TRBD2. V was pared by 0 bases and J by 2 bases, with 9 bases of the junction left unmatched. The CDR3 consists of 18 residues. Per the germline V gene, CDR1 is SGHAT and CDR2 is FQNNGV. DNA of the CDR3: TGTGCCAGCAGCTTAGACTGGCTAGCGGGGGACGAACAAGAGACCCAGTACTTC. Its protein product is CASSLDWLAGDEQETQYF.

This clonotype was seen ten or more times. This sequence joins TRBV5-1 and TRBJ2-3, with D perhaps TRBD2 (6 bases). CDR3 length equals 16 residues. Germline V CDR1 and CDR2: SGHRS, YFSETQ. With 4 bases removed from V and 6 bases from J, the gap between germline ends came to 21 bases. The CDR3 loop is CASSPESWGVPDTQYF. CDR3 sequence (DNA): TGCGCCAGCAGCCCCGAATCGTGGGGGGTCCCGGATACGCAGTATTTT.

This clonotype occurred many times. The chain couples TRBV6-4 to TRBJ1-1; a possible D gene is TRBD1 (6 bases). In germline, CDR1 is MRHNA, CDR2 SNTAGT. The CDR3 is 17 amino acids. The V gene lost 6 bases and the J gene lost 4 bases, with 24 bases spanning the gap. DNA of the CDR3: TGTGCCAGCAGCTCCCGACCAAACAGGGTCGTGAGCACTGAAGCTTTCTTT. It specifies CASSSRPNRVVSTEAFF.

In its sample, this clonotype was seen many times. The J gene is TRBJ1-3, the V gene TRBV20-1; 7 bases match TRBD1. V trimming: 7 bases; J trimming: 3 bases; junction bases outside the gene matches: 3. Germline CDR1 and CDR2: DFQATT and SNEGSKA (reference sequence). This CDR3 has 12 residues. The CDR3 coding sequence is TGCAGTGTAGGGGGCTTTGGAAACACCATATATTTT. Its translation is CSVGGFGNTIYF.

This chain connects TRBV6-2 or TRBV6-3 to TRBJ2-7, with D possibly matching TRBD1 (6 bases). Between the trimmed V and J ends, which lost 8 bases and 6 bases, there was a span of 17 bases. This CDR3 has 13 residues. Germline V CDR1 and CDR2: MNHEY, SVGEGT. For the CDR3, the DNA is TGTGCCAGCGCTCCAGGGGTCTTCTCCGAGCAGTACTTC. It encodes CASAPGVFSEQYF.

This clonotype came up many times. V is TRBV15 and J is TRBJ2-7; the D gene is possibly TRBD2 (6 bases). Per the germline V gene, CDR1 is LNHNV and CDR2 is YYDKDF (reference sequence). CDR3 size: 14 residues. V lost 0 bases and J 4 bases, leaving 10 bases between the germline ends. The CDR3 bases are TGTGCCACCAGCAGAGAGCGCGGGGTGTACGAGCAGTACTTC. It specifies CATSRERGVYEQYF.

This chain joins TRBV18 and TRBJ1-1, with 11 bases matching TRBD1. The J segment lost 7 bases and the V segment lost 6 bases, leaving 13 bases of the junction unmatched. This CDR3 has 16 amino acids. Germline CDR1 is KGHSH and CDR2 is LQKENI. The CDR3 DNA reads TGTGCCAGCTCCCCTACCGCAGGACAGGGGGCAGGTGAAGCTTTCTTT. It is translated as CASSPTAGQGAGEAFF.

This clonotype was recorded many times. This CDR3 is CASSVGLDPSGQVQETQYF. The CDR3 coding sequence is TGTGCCAGCAGCGTTGGGTTAGACCCGAGCGGACAGGTTCAAGAGACCCAGTACTTC. This chain uses TRBV9 with TRBJ2-5, with 7 bases identical to TRBD1. This CDR3 region has 19 residues. Germline V gives CDR1 SGDLS, CDR2 YYNGEE. Unmatched junction bases numbered 18, after V lost 2 bases and J lost 2 bases.

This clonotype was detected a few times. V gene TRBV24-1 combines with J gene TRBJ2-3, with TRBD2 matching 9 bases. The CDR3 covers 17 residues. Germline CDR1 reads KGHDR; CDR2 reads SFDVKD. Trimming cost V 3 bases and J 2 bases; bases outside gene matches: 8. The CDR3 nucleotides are TGTGCCACCAGTGATGGGGTGAAGCGGGGGGTCACAGATACGCAGTATTTT. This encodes CATSDGVKRGVTDTQYF.

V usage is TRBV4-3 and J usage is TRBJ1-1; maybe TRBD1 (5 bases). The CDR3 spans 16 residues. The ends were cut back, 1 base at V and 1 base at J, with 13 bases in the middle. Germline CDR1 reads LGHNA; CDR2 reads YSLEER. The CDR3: CASSQVGWQGNTEAFF. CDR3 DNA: TGCGCCAGCAGCCAAGTCGGGTGGCAGGGGAACACTGAAGCTTTCTTT.

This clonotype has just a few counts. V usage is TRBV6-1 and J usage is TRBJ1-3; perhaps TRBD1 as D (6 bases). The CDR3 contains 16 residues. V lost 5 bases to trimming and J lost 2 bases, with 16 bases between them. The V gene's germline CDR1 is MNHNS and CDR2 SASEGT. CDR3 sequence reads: CASSQRGTPTGNTIYF. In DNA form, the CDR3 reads TGTGCCAGCAGTCAAAGAGGGACACCTACTGGAAACACCATATATTTT.

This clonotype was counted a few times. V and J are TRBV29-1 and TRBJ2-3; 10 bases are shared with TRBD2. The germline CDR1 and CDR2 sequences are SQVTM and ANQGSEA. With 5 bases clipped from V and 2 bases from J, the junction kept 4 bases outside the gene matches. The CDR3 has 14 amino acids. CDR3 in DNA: TGCAGCGTTACTAGCGGGATCGACACAGATACGCAGTATTTT. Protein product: CSVTSGIDTDTQYF.

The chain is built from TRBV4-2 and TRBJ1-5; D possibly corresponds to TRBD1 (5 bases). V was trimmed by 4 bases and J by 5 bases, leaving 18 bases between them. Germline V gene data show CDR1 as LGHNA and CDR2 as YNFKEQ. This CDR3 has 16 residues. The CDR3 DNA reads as TGTGCCAGCAGCCTTGAGCAGGGAGGCGGCGATCAGCCCCAGCATTTT. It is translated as CASSLEQGGGDQPQHF.

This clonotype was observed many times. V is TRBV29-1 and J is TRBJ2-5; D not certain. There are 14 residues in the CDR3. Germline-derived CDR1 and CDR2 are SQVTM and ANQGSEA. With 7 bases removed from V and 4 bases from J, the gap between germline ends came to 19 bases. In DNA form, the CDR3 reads TGCAGCGCCAACGACGGGCCAGGCTTAGAGACCCAGTACTTC. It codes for CSANDGPGLETQYF. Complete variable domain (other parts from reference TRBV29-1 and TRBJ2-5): SAVISQKPSRDICQRGTSLTIQCQVDSQVTMMFWYRQQPGQSLTLIATANQGSEATYESGFVIDKFPISRPNLTFSTLTVSNMSPEDSSIYLCSANDGPGLETQYFGPGTRLLVL.

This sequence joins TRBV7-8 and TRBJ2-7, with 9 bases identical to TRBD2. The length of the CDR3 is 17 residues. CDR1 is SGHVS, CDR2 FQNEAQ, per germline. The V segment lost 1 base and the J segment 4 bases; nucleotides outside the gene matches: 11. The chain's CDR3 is CASSLGRTTSGLYEQYF. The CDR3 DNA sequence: TGTGCCAGCAGCTTAGGTCGTACGACTAGCGGCCTTTACGAGCAGTACTTC.

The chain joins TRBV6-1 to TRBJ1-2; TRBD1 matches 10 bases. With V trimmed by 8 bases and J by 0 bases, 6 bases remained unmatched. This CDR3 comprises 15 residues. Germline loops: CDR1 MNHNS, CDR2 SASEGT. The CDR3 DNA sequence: TGTGCCAGCCTTCCGGACAGGGGGACTAACTATGGCTACACCTTC. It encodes CASLPDRGTNYGYTF.

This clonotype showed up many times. The CDR3, as DNA: TGTGCCATCAGTGTGGGCGGGGTGTCCTACGAGCAGTACTTC. Amino acid sequence: CAISVGGVSYEQYF. The rearrangement joins TRBV10-3 to TRBJ2-7; D may be TRBD2 (6 bases). V gave up 4 bases and J gave up 1 base, with 11 bases separating them. There are 14 residues in the CDR3. CDR1 is ENHRY, CDR2 SYGVKD, per germline.

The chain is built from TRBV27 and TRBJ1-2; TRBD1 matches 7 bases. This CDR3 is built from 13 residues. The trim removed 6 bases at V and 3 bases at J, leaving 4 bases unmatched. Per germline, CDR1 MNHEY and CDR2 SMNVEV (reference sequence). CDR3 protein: CASRGQTDYGYTF. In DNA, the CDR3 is TGTGCCAGCAGGGGACAGACCGACTATGGCTACACCTTC.

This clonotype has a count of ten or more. The CDR3 is CSVVPGGAGYGYTF. The CDR3 bases are TGCAGCGTCGTCCCAGGGGGCGCTGGCTATGGCTACACCTTC. This chain connects TRBV29-1 to TRBJ1-2; 8 nucleotides line up with TRBD1. The V gene's germline CDR1 is SQVTM and CDR2 ANQGSEA. Germline trimming cut 6 bases from V and 4 bases from J; bases unmatched to any gene: 10. The CDR3 spans 14 residues.

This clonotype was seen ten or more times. The CDR3 region has the DNA TGTGCCAGCAGCTCCCACGGGGCGGGGGGGCACTACGAGCAGTACTTC. Translated: CASSSHGAGGHYEQYF. V usage is TRBV6-1 and J usage is TRBJ2-7; 9 bases align to TRBD2. This CDR3 has 16 amino acids. Per germline, CDR1 MNHNS and CDR2 SASEGT. V shed 6 bases, J shed 3 bases, and the junction held 12 bases outside the gene matches.

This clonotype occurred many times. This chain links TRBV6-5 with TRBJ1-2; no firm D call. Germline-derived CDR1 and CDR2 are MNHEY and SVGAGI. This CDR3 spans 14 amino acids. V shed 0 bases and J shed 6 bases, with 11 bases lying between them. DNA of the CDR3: TGTGCCAGCAGTTACTCGATCTCTGGGGATGGCTACACCTTC. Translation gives CASSYSISGDGYTF.

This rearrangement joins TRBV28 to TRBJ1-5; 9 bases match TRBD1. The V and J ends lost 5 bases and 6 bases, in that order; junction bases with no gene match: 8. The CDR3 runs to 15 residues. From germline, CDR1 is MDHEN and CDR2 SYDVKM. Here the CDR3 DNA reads TGTGCCAGCAGTGAGGGACAGGGTTATACTCAGCCCCAGCATTTT. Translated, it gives CASSEGQGYTQPQHF.

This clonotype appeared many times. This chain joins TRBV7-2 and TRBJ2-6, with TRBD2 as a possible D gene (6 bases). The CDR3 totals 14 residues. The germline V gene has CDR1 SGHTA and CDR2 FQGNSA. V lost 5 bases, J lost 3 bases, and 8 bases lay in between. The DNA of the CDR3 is TGTGCCAGCAGCGGGCGGGATGGGGCCAACGTCCTGACTTTC. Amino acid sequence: CASSGRDGANVLTF.

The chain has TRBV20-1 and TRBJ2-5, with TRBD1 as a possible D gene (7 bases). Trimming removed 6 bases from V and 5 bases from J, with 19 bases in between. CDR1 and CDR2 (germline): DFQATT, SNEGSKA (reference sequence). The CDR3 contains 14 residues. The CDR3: CSAAPGGFGETQYF. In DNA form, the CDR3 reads TGCAGTGCGGCGCCAGGGGGGTTTGGGGAGACCCAGTACTTC.